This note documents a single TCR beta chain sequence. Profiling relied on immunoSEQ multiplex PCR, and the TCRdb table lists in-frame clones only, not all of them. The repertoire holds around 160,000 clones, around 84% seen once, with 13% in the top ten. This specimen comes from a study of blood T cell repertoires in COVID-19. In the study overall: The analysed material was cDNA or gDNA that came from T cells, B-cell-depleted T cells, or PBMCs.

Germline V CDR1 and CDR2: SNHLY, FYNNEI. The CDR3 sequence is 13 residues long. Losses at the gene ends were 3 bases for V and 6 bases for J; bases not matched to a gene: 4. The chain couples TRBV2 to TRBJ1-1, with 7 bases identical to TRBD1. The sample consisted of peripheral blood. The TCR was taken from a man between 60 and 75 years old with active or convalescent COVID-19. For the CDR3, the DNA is TGTGCCAGCAGTGAGGAGGGGGCGGCTGAAGCTTTCTTT. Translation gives CASSEEGAAEAFF.